What follows describes a single T cell receptor beta chain. As yet, its antigen is unknown. The sample belongs to a study of T cell responses to AZD1222 COVID-19 vaccine. Broader study findings: Sampling captured repertoires only after the peak T cell response.

Clones were sequenced by immunoSEQ multiplex PCR, and TCRdb holds only the in-frame ones, with some missing. Among almost 65,000 clones listed, around 84% were seen once. Germline CDR1 reads LNHDA; CDR2 reads SQIVND (reference sequence). V lost 5 bases and J lost 3, with 10 bases in between. The CDR3 extends over 13 amino acids. Sequencing was performed on peripheral blood, taken on day 0 of AZD1222 vaccination. The chain uses TRBV19 and TRBJ1-1; D is possibly TRBD1 (5 bases). This receptor was obtained from an adult in good health. The CDR3 sequence is CASSGGRDTEAFF. The CDR3 coding sequence is TGTGCCAGTAGTGGGGGAAGGGACACTGAAGCTTTCTTT. Full variable domain (remainder filled in from reference TRBV19 and TRBJ1-1): DGGITQSPKYLFRKEGQNVTLSCEQNLNHDAMYWYRQDPGQGLRLIYYSQIVNDFQKGDIAEGYSVSREKKESFPLTVTSAQKNPTAFYLCASSGGRDTEAFFGQGTRLTVV.